Listed here is a single T cell receptor beta chain. Treatment given: around 19 received Ad26.COV2.S at low or high dose, single or two shots; roughly five received placebo; per-sample allocation not given. Sampling happened 63 days after the first vaccine or placebo injection. Trimming cost V 4 bases and J 2 bases; bases outside gene matches: 8. Germline CDR1 is SGHKS and CDR2 is YYEKEE (reference sequence). This CDR3 is built from 15 residues. The repertoire was sequenced with immunoSEQ multiplex PCR; TCRdb's copy has only in-frame clones and lacks some. The data hold a few hundred thousand clones, with less than 95% observed a single time. The data stem from a study of Ad26.COV2.S vaccination and SARS-CoV-2 variants.

The specimen comprised peripheral blood, sampled in a trial of Ad26.COV2.S vaccine versus placebo. The sequence derives from a person aged 18 to 59 who received the Ad26.COV2.S COVID-19 vaccine or a placebo. This chain connects TRBV5-5 to TRBJ2-5, with 7 bases identical to TRBD1. CDR3 in DNA: TGTGCCAGCAGCCAGGGGGTGACTGTACAAGAGACCCAGTACTTC. Its translation is CASSQGVTVQETQYF.